The next 10 T cell receptor beta chains were all read from a single sample in a study of cytotoxic CD8 clonotypes in ibrutinib-treated CLL. Assay: immunoSEQ multiplex PCR; the TCRdb copy retains only in-frame clones and omits some. Among around 33,000 clones listed, 49% were seen once. The sequenced sample was PBMCs, obtained before ibrutinib treatment. Source of these receptors: a human donor with chronic lymphocytic leukemia.

Comments on this clone: A junction boundary mismatches the germline segment, possibly from a read error. The chain has TRBV7-7 and TRBJ2-5; a weak D match, TRBD2 (6 bases). Germline loops: CDR1 SSHAT, CDR2 FNYEAQ (reference sequence). This CDR3 comprises 16 residues. The CDR3 coding sequence is TGTGCTAGCAGCTCTTCATACGTCGGGGGTGAGGAGACCCAGTACTTC. Translation gives CASSSSYVGGEETQYF.

The rearrangement joins TRBV18 to TRBJ2-7; D is tentatively TRBD1 or TRBD2 (6 bases each). From germline, CDR1 is KGHSH and CDR2 LQKENI. V was trimmed by 5 bases and J by 13 bases, leaving 18 bases between them. CDR3 length: 12 amino acids. The CDR3 DNA reads TGTGCCAGCTCAGCCCCGAAGGGGGGCCTATACTTC. As protein: CASSAPKGGLYF. Variable domain in full (rest from reference TRBV18 and TRBJ2-7): NAGVMQNPRHLVRRRGQEARLRCSPMKGHSHVYWYRQLPEEGLKFMVYLQKENIIDESGMPKERFSAEFPKEGPSILRIQQVVRGDSAAYFCASSAPKGGLYFGPGTRLTVT.

This chain links TRBV5-6 with TRBJ2-1, with 7 bases fitting TRBD2. Per the germline V gene, CDR1 is SGHDT and CDR2 is YYEEEE. This CDR3 comprises 14 residues. Unmatched junction bases numbered 10, after V lost 3 bases and J lost 10 bases. CDR3 sequence (DNA): TGTGCCAGCAGCTGGCCGGGGCTAGCGGTGGAGCAGTTCTTC. This translates into CASSWPGLAVEQFF.

This clone has more than one count but fewer than ten. The V and J genes are TRBV19 and TRBJ2-7; 7 bases fit TRBD1. The J segment lost 0 bases and the V segment lost 7 bases, leaving 9 bases of the junction unmatched. From germline, CDR1 is LNHDA and CDR2 SQIVND (reference sequence). The CDR3 has 15 amino acids. Written as DNA, the CDR3 is TGTGCCAGTAACACCGGGACAGCGGACTCCTACGAGCAGTACTTC. Amino acid sequence: CASNTGTADSYEQYF.

This clone was recorded a few times. This chain joins TRBV10-3 and TRBJ1-6; the D gene is possibly TRBD1 (6 bases). Germline loops: CDR1 ENHRY, CDR2 SYGVKD. CDR3 length: 16 residues. V was clipped by 2 bases and J by 12 bases, with 20 bases between them. CDR3 sequence reads: CAISEVGQLGLGPLHF. The CDR3 nucleotides are TGTGCCATCAGTGAGGTAGGACAGCTAGGTCTTGGACCCCTCCACTTT.

The chain employs TRBV25-1 and TRBJ1-4, with D possibly TRBD1 on 5 matching bases. CDR1 and CDR2 from the germline V gene are MGHDK and SYGVNS. V was clipped by 10 bases and J by 3 bases, with 12 bases between them. The length of the CDR3 is 13 residues. The CDR3 coding sequence is TGTGCCACCGGGGGGTCTGCTAATGAAAAACTGTTTTTT. Translated, it gives CATGGSANEKLFF.

The V gene is TRBV7-9, the J gene TRBJ2-7; D is unclear. V gave up 2 bases and J gave up 1 base, with 9 bases separating them. The CDR3 extends over 14 amino acids. In germline, CDR1 is SEHNR, CDR2 FQNEAQ (reference sequence). The CDR3 sequence: CASSLNVESYEQYF. The CDR3 DNA reads TGTGCCAGCAGCTTAAATGTGGAATCCTACGAGCAGTACTTC.

The chain joins TRBV5-1 to TRBJ2-7; D call uncertain. Germline assignment: CDR1 SGHRS and CDR2 YFSETQ. The CDR3 spans 11 residues. V lost 4 bases, J lost 9 bases, and 11 bases lay in between. CDR3 region: CASSLSTLQYF. The CDR3 nucleotides read TGCGCCAGCAGCCTTTCTACGTTGCAGTACTTC.

This rearrangement joins TRBV4-1 to TRBJ2-3; the match to TRBD2 covers 9 bases. The CDR3 consists of 15 residues. With 4 bases clipped from V and 3 bases from J, the junction kept 5 bases outside the gene matches. Per the germline V gene, CDR1 is MGHRA and CDR2 is YSYEKL. The CDR3 nucleotides read TGCGCCAGCAGCCGGGGCGGGGGGGCAACAGATACGCAGTATTTT. The encoded protein is CASSRGGGATDTQYF.

The rearrangement links TRBV5-1 to TRBJ2-1; tentative D call: TRBD1 (6 bases). Germline assignment: CDR1 SGHRS and CDR2 YFSETQ. The CDR3 sequence is 16 residues long. The germline V and J ends were trimmed by 4 bases and 2 bases, with 16 bases remaining between them. The CDR3: CASSRGQGLAYNEQFF. CDR3 in DNA: TGCGCCAGCAGCCGTGGGCAGGGGTTGGCCTACAATGAGCAGTTCTTC.